This T cell receptor beta chain was observed in a study of control samples from healthy donors and cancer patients. Repertoires were generated with immunoSEQ multiplex PCR, while TCRdb's copy carries only in-frame clones and drops some. The sample contains over 100,000 clones, approximately 90% of which appear only once. V gave up 4 bases and J gave up 10 bases, with 18 bases separating them. Germline V gene lookup returns CDR1 SGHRS and CDR2 YFSETQ. The CDR3 sequence is 14 residues long. This receptor was obtained from a woman in her fifties or sixties in good health. The V and J genes are TRBV5-1 and TRBJ2-1; a weak D match, TRBD1 (6 bases). Sequencing input: blood. The DNA of the CDR3 is TGCGCCAGCAGCATCGACACGGGACATAACGAGCAGTTCTTC. Its protein product is CASSIDTGHNEQFF.